This T cell receptor beta chain was recovered during a study of beta chain features in type 1 diabetes (dated by TCRdb to the late 2010s). Regarding the study in general: Patients and healthy donors did not differ in mean age, gender distribution, total cell number or subset yield. Naive and central memory subsets were obtained from all 30 or so donors, but regulatory and stem cell-like memory subsets were isolated from only 8 patients and roughly 8 healthy donors. A total of around 110,000,000 sorted cells were examined across all samples, and RNA yield correlated strongly with the number of cells per subset. The study compared the TCRB repertoires of sorted circulating CD4+ T cell subsets in recently diagnosed type 1 diabetes patients with those in matched healthy donors.

This clone was seen more than once but under ten times. Its specific antigen is unknown. Base qualities are missing; no much larger clone stands one base away. The High Capacity cDNA Reverse Transcription Kit was used to reverse transcribe all of the isolated RNA, meaning that expressed TCRB transcripts were what got sequenced. Naive, central memory and regulatory T cell samples underwent deep immunoSEQ sequencing, averaging about 3.57 million total reads per sample. Sorted cells were lysed in RLT buffer and RNA was extracted with DNase-treated RNeasy Micro or Mini kits, depending on cell number. To prevent cross-contamination, each cell subset was processed individually, whereas patient and healthy donor samples were processed jointly. The immunoSEQ multiplex PCR was used to amplify TCRB sequences from cDNA, generating 87-bp fragments that spanned the CDR3 region. Sequencing of the amplicons was performed on the Illumina HiSeq platform. The paper's processing steps were these. Synthetic template baselines were used to correct PCR bias computationally, reads within Hamming distance 2 were collapsed together, and singletons that could not be merged were discarded. By aligning reads against IMGT, V, D and J genes, CDR3 length, and insertions or deletions at six rearrangement sites were assigned. Within each subset, clonotype counts were normalized to sorted cell number, after which true diversity and Gini coefficients were computed with the tcR R package. The overlap coefficient, calculated on TCRB nucleotide sequences, was used to quantify repertoire sharing. Out-of-frame TCRB sequences from naive cells were analyzed to stand in for the pre-selection repertoire. Sourced from immuneACCESS, this table was stored by TCRdb with only in-frame sequences that have V and J called. A share of the clones is absent; for the studies checked, an unresolved V gene accounts for under half, and the remainder has no known explanation. The V and J calls and clone size come from that table; D and trimming were worked out from the DNA. This sample comprises some 250,000 clones, more than 11% of them detected only once. The ten largest account for just under 0.02% of the sample.

From each donor, a single peripheral blood sample of roughly 0.11 L on average was drawn into heparinised tubes. Using a panel that included CD45RO, CCR7, CD25, CD127, CD95 and CD27, naive, central memory, regulatory and stem cell-like memory CD4+ T cells were sorted on a BD FACSAria II. All sorted populations exceeded 95% purity. PBMCs were separated immediately by Lymphoprep density gradient centrifugation and were stained directly, without being cultured. So that batch effects would be minimized, each experiment stained and sorted samples in pairs, pairing one healthy donor with one patient. Results and caveats for the whole study, not just this receptor: Because cDNA was sequenced instead of genomic DNA, highly expressing activated cells could be over-represented, though the groups showed no difference in activation or CD3 levels. The naive, central memory and regulatory TCRB repertoires appeared to resemble one another more closely among patients than among healthy donors. PCR may preferentially amplify shorter templates, but because patient and control samples were amplified and corrected together, any resulting skew would affect both groups equally. Because small numbers of individuals were included in the HLA sub-analyses, any influence of HLA type on TCRB rearrangement was left unresolved. At VDJ recombination sites, patients with type 1 diabetes made fewer insertions and deleted more nucleotides, a pattern implying thymic rearrangement abnormalities. A moderate but significant shortening of TCRB CDR3 length was observed in type 1 diabetes patients in all four CD4+ subsets.

CDR3 length: 17 amino acids, cysteine to phenylalanine. CDR3 DNA is the only sequence kept; it has 51 bases, read in frame from the first base. CDR1 SGHAT and CDR2 FQNNGV are derived from the germline V gene. V trim: 1 base; J trim: 2 bases; unmatched bases: 10. The source of this sequence is a man aged 25 to 45 with type 1 diabetes. The chain is assembled from TRBV11-2 and TRBJ2-7; 8 middle bases align to TRBD2. The sample taken for sequencing was naive CD4+ T cells from blood. The label giving this sample's cell subset or site can be read as: true naive CD4+ T cells. The DNA sequence is TGTGCCAGCAGCTTAGTTCTCGGCGGGGGGCTTACCTACGAGCAGTACTTC. It translates as CASSLVLGGGLTYEQYF.